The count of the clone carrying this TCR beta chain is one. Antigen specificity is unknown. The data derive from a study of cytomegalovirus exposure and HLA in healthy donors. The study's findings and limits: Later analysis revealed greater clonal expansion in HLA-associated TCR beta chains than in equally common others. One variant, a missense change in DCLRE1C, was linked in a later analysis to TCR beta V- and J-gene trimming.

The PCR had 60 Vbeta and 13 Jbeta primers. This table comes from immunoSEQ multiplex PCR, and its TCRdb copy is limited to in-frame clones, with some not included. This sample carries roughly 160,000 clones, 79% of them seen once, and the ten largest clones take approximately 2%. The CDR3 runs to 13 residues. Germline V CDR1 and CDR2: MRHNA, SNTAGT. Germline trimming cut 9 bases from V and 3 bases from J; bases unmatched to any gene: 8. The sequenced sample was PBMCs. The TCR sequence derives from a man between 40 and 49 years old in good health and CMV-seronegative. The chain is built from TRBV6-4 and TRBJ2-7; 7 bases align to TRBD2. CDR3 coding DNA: TGTGCCAGTGGCCCGGCGGGGGTCTACGAGCAGTACTTC. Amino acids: CASGPAGVYEQYF.